The 4 T cell receptor beta chains given below trace back to one sample, sequenced in a study of regulatory T cells in long-lasting Graves disease. Noted time point: newly diagnosed GD, antithyroid drugs for less than 3 months. Construction of the TCR library relied on RNA isolated from PBMCs. Building of the TCR beta libraries involved iRepertoire HTBI primers and Arm-PCR of CDR3 regions. TCRdb reanalysed the multiplex PCR reads using MiXCR and keeps one entry per CDR3 protein. Of a few hundred thousand distinct CDR3 sequences detected, 12% appear once; the ten largest clones hold around 18%. The same sample was also studied in work on T cells in Graves' hyperthyroidism and ophthalmopathy.

Sequenced here: peripheral blood mononuclear cells (PBMCs), sampled at new diagnosis, from a patient treated with antithyroid drugs. Receptor source: a young woman with Graves disease.

In this sample, this clonotype turned up many times. The chain is built from TRBV13 and TRBJ2-2; 7 bases line up with TRBD2. Trimming took 0 bases from V and 6 from J; bases not matched to a gene: 1. CDR1 PRHDT and CDR2 FYEKMQ come from the germline V gene (reference sequence). The CDR3 is made up of 14 amino acids. CDR3 in amino acids: CASSLGRGSGELFF. The CDR3 coding sequence is TGTGCCAGCAGCTTAGGGCGGGGGTCCGGGGAGCTGTTTTTT.

This clonotype was found many times. The V call is TRBV7-3, the J call TRBJ2-5; the D call may be TRBD1 or TRBD2 (5 bases each). V shed 0 bases and J shed 5 bases, with 10 bases lying between them. Germline assignment: CDR1 SGHTA and CDR2 FQGTGA. This CDR3 is 14 amino acids long. The CDR3 sequence is CASSLTGAGETQYF. Written as DNA, the CDR3 is TGTGCCAGCAGCTTAACCGGGGCTGGGGAGACCCAGTACTTC.

This clonotype has at least ten counts. This sequence joins TRBV11-1 and TRBJ1-6; TRBD1 matches 8 bases. The germline CDR1 and CDR2 sequences are SGHAT and FQDESV (reference sequence). This CDR3 comprises 15 residues. V lost 6 bases to trimming and J lost 10 bases; unmatched junction nucleotides: 11. CDR3 bases: TGTGCCAGCAGTCAAGGACAGGGTTGGATCTCACCCCTCCACTTT. Translating gives CASSQGQGWISPLHF.

The genes are TRBV20-1 and TRBJ1-5, with TRBD1 as a possible D gene (5 bases). The V end was cut by 6 bases, the J end by 6 bases, with 18 bases between. The CDR3 is made up of 14 amino acids. Germline V CDR1 and CDR2: DFQATT, SNEGSKA (reference sequence). The DNA for the CDR3 is TGCAGTGCCCGAGAGGTCGGGGGAAGTCAGCCCCAGCATTTT. It codes for CSAREVGGSQPQHF.